The rows below give T cell receptor beta chains drawn from one sample of a study of CD8 T cells in Susac syndrome. TCRdb passed the immunoSEQ multiplex PCR reads through MiXCR, listing each CDR3 protein once. This sample has about 130,000 distinct CDR3 sequences, with about 95% found just once. Specimen: CD4+ T cells from PBMCs. These receptors were collected from a human donor in good health. Both conserved end residues are part of each CDR3. Each record gives: D gene, J gene, clone size, V gene, CDR3 DNA, CDR3 protein. The D gene is left open where the match is weak. Part of the rows lack a size; the others show once, few, many or a class for expanded clones.

D: .; J: TRBJ2-2; size: .; V: TRBV29-1; DNA: TGCAGCGTTGTCGGGACCAACACCGGGGAGCTGTTTTTT; CDR3: CSVVGTNTGELFF
D: .; J: TRBJ2-7; size: few; V: TRBV25-1; DNA: TGTGCCAGCAGTCTCACTGGGAACGAGCAGTACTTC; CDR3: CASSLTGNEQYF
D: TRBD1; J: TRBJ2-7; size: .; V: TRBV28; DNA: TGTGCCAGCAGTCTACCCCAGGGGGCTATTCCCTACGAGCAGTACTTC; CDR3: CASSLPQGAIPYEQYF
D: .; J: TRBJ2-2; size: .; V: TRBV19; DNA: TGTGCCAGTAGGAACTACTCGGGCACCGGGGAGCTGTTTTTT; CDR3: CASRNYSGTGELFF
D: .; J: TRBJ2-4; size: .; V: TRBV20-1; DNA: TGCAGTGCTAGGGCGGGAACTAGTGTGAGGGACATTCAGTACTTC; CDR3: CSARAGTSVRDIQYF
D: .; J: TRBJ2-2; size: .; V: TRBV6-1; DNA: TGTGCCAGCAGTGAAGACAGGTCGAACACCGGGGAGCTGTTTTTT; CDR3: CASSEDRSNTGELFF
D: TRBD1; J: TRBJ2-5; size: once; V: TRBV29-1; DNA: TGCAGCGTTGACCCAGGGGGCATCGAGACCCAGTACTTC; CDR3: CSVDPGGIETQYF
D: TRBD2; J: TRBJ2-7; size: .; V: TRBV2; DNA: TGTGCCAGCCGACTAGCGGCCCCAAACTACGAGCAGTACTTC; CDR3: CASRLAAPNYEQYF
D: .; J: TRBJ2-7; size: .; V: TRBV2; DNA: TGTGCCAGCAGTCCGGGACACCCGAGCTCCTACGAGCAGTACTTC; CDR3: CASSPGHPSSYEQYF
D: .; J: TRBJ2-3; size: .; V: TRBV5-1; DNA: TGCGCCAGCAGCTGGATGACAACGACAGATACGCAGTATTTT; CDR3: CASSWMTTTDTQYF
D: .; J: TRBJ2-5; size: once; V: TRBV5-1; DNA: TGCGCCAGCAGCTTGTCGGGAGTAGGAGGAGAGACCCAGTACTTC; CDR3: CASSLSGVGGETQYF
D: .; J: TRBJ1-1; size: .; V: TRBV29-1; DNA: TGCAGCGGAGGAATTCTCACTGAAGCTTTCTTT; CDR3: CSGGILTEAFF
D: TRBD1; J: TRBJ2-5; size: .; V: TRBV19; DNA: TGTGCCAGTAGTATCACAGGGGGCGCAGGGGAGACCCAGTACTTC; CDR3: CASSITGGAGETQYF
D: TRBD2; J: TRBJ2-7; size: .; V: TRBV12-3/TRBV12-4; DNA: TGTGCCAGCAGATCCAGCGGGAGGGCCTACGAGCAGTACTTC; CDR3: CASRSSGRAYEQYF
D: .; J: TRBJ1-5; size: .; V: TRBV3-1; DNA: TGTGCCAGCAGCCAGTCGAATCAGCCCCAGCATTTT; CDR3: CASSQSNQPQHF
D: .; J: TRBJ2-2; size: .; V: TRBV12-3/TRBV12-4; DNA: TGTGCCAGCAGTGGGGCGGCGGGGACCGGGGAGCTGTTTTTT; CDR3: CASSGAAGTGELFF
D: TRBD2; J: TRBJ2-1; size: .; V: TRBV3-1; DNA: TGTGCCAGCAGCCCGGGGATAGCGGGAGTCAATGAGCAGTTCTTC; CDR3: CASSPGIAGVNEQFF
D: .; J: TRBJ1-5; size: once; V: TRBV18; DNA: TGTGCCAGCACCGCGAGGCAGGGTAACAATCAGCCCCAGCATTTT; CDR3: CASTARQGNNQPQHF
D: .; J: TRBJ1-6; size: .; V: TRBV12-3/TRBV12-4; DNA: TGTGCCAGCAGTTTAGGAATCAGTTATAATTCACCCCTCCACTTT; CDR3: CASSLGISYNSPLHF
D: TRBD1; J: TRBJ2-7; size: .; V: TRBV18; DNA: TGTGCCAGCTCACCGCCGGGACAGATATACGAGCAGTACTTC; CDR3: CASSPPGQIYEQYF
D: .; J: TRBJ1-4; size: .; V: TRBV5-1; DNA: TGCGCCAGCACCCCGGGGCCTAATGAAAAACTGTTTTTT; CDR3: CASTPGPNEKLFF
D: .; J: TRBJ2-1; size: .; V: TRBV19; DNA: TGTGCCAGTAGCAATATAGGGGGTCTCCCCCGCAATGAGCAGTTCTTC; CDR3: CASSNIGGLPRNEQFF
D: TRBD2; J: TRBJ2-3; size: .; V: TRBV15; DNA: TGTGCCACCAGCAGGAGCGGGACGCGGACAGATACGCAGTATTTT; CDR3: CATSRSGTRTDTQYF
D: .; J: TRBJ1-2; size: .; V: TRBV3-1; DNA: TGTGCCAGCAGCCAAACATCAGACTATGGCTACACCTTC; CDR3: CASSQTSDYGYTF
D: TRBD1; J: TRBJ2-5; size: .; V: TRBV18; DNA: TGTGCCAGCTCACCAATCGGGACAGGAGGAGAGACCCAGTACTTC; CDR3: CASSPIGTGGETQYF
D: .; J: TRBJ2-6; size: .; V: TRBV27; DNA: TGTGCCAGCAGTAGTAGGCAAACCGGATCTGGGGCCAACGTCCTGACTTTC; CDR3: CASSSRQTGSGANVLTF
D: .; J: TRBJ2-3; size: .; V: TRBV7-2; DNA: TGTGCCAGCAGCCCGAACCGGGCCTTTGGCACAGATACGCAGTATTTT; CDR3: CASSPNRAFGTDTQYF
D: .; J: TRBJ2-7; size: .; V: TRBV5-1; DNA: TGCGCCAGCAGCTCGGAACGCCTCTCCTACGAGCAGTACTTC; CDR3: CASSSERLSYEQYF
D: TRBD2; J: TRBJ2-1; size: .; V: TRBV27; DNA: TGTGCCAGCAGATTCCTTGCCGGGACTAGCGACTACAATGAGCAGTTCTTC; CDR3: CASRFLAGTSDYNEQFF
D: TRBD2; J: TRBJ2-1; size: .; V: TRBV30; DNA: TGTGCCTGGAAACTAGCGGGAGGAAATGAGCAGTTCTTC; CDR3: CAWKLAGGNEQFF
D: .; J: TRBJ2-5; size: .; V: TRBV30; DNA: TGTGCCTGGAGTGTAAAGGTGACCCAGTACTTC; CDR3: CAWSVKVTQYF